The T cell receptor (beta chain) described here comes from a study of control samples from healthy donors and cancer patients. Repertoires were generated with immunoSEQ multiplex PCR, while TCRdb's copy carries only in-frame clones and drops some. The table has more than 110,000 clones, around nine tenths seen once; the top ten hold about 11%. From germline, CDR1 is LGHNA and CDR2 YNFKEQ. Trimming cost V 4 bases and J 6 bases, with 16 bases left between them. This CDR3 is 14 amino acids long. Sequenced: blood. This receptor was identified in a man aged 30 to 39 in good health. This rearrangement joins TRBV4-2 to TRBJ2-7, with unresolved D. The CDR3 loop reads CASSPSQETSEQYF. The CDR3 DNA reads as TGTGCCAGCAGCCCAAGCCAGGAGACCTCCGAGCAGTACTTC.